A single T cell receptor beta chain is shown here with its context. The record originates from a study of blood T cell repertoires in COVID-19. Study background: Researchers got acute and convalescent COVID-19 samples from the United States, Italy and Spain. PBMCs, B-cell-depleted T cells, or T cells provided the cDNA or gDNA that made up the material.

Original handling: The authors estimated nucleated cell counts from reference gene primer amplification. Profiled with immunoSEQ multiplex PCR; TCRdb holds only in-frame clones, not every one. Clonal size and the V and J genes are those of that table, whereas D and trimming came from the DNA. The sample yields around 220,000 clones, about 88% seen once. In germline, CDR1 is MGHRA, CDR2 YSYEKL. CDR3 length: 14 amino acids. V lost 4 bases and J 4 bases, leaving 13 bases between the germline ends. The sequenced sample consisted of peripheral blood. The receptor comes from a middle-aged woman who had recovered from COVID-19. The chain is built from TRBV4-1 and TRBJ2-5, with D unresolved. Here the CDR3 DNA reads TGCGCCAGCAGCCGAAGCGACCAGCCAGAGACCCAGTACTTC. Encoded protein: CASSRSDQPETQYF.